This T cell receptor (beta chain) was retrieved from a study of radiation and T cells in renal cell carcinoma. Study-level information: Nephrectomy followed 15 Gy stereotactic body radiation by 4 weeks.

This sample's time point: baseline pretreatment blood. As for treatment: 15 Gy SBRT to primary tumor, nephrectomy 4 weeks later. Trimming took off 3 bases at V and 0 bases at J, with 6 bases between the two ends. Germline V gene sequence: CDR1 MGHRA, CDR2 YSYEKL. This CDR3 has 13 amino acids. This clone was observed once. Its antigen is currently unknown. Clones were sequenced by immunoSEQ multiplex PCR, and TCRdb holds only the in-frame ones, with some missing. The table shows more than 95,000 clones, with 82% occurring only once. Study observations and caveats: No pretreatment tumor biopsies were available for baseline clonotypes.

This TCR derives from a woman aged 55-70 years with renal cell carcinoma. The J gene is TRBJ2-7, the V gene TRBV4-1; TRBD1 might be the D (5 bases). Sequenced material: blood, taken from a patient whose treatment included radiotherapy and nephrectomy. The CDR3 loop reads CASSHDSSYEQYF. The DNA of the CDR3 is TGCGCCAGCAGCCATGACAGCTCCTACGAGCAGTACTTC.